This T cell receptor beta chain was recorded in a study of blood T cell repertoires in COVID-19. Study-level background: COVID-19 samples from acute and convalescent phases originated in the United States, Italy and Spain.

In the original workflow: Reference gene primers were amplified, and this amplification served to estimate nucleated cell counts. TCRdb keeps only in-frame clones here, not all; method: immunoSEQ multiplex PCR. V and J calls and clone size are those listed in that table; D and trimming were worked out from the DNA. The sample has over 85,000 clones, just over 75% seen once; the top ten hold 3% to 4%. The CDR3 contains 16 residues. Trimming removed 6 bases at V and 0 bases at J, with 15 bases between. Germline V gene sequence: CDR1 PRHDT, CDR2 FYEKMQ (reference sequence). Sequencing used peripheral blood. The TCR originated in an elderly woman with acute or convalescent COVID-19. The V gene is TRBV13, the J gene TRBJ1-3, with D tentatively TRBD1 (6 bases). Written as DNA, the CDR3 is TGTGCCAGCAGTTCTGCCTTGGACAGCTCTGGAAACACCATATATTTT. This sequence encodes CASSSALDSSGNTIYF.